These T cell receptor beta chains were read from a single sample in a study of blood T cell repertoires in COVID-19. Method: immunoSEQ multiplex PCR; TCRdb's copy keeps in-frame clones and lacks some. The table lists about 100,000 clones, roughly 87% of them singletons. Material: peripheral blood. The origin of the receptors is a man aged 50 to 60 with active COVID-19. The CDR3 runs from the conserved cysteine through the conserved F or W. A D gene is named only where the DNA matches it firmly. Clone size, where shown, is once, few, many, or a class for clones that have expanded.

d_call	v_call	clone_size	j_call	cdr3_nt	cdr3_aa
NA	TRBV18	NA	TRBJ2-5	TGTGCCAGCTCACCCCCGACAAGTTCAGAGACCCAGTACTTC	CASSPPTSSETQYF
NA	TRBV12-3/TRBV12-4	NA	TRBJ2-7	TGTGCCAGCAGTCCCCGGTACGAGCAGTACTTC	CASSPRYEQYF
TRBD1	TRBV23-1	NA	TRBJ1-5	TGCGCCAGCAGTCCCGGGACAGGGGGTTATAGCAATCAGCCCCAGCATTTT	CASSPGTGGYSNQPQHF
TRBD1	TRBV5-1	NA	TRBJ1-4	TGCGCCAGCAGCTTGGCCAGGGGGGCCGAACTGTTTTTT	CASSLARGAELFF
NA	TRBV2	NA	TRBJ1-5	TGTGCCAGCCAGGTAGGCAGGGCCGGGCAGCCCCAGCATTTT	CASQVGRAGQPQHF
NA	TRBV5-1	NA	TRBJ2-5	TGCGCCAGCAGCTTGGTGGCGGGGTCCCAAGAGACCCAGTACTTC	CASSLVAGSQETQYF
NA	TRBV18	NA	TRBJ1-1	TGTGCCAGCTCACTTGGCAGGGCTAACACTGAAGCTTTCTTT	CASSLGRANTEAFF
TRBD1	TRBV19	NA	TRBJ1-3	TGTGCCAGTAGTTCCTCAGGGGGTATTTATGGAAACACCATATATTTT	CASSSSGGIYGNTIYF
NA	TRBV2	NA	TRBJ2-2	TGTGCCAGCAGTGAATCCAGCGGACCAAACACCGGGGAGCTGTTTTTT	CASSESSGPNTGELFF
TRBD2	TRBV7-8	NA	TRBJ2-3	TGTGCCAGCAGCTTAGGGGCGGGGGGGCCGACAGATACGCAGTATTTT	CASSLGAGGPTDTQYF
TRBD1	TRBV6-5	NA	TRBJ2-5	TGTGCCAGCAGCTTTAAAGGGGGCGCGGGGACCCAGTACTTC	CASSFKGGAGTQYF
TRBD2	TRBV11-3	NA	TRBJ2-7	TGTGCCAGCAGCCCTAGGACTAGCGGGGGACACGAGCAGTACTTC	CASSPRTSGGHEQYF
TRBD2	TRBV13	NA	TRBJ2-7	TGTGCCAGCAGCCCAACTCCGGCGGGGGACTACGAGCAGTACTTC	CASSPTPAGDYEQYF
NA	TRBV5-4	few	TRBJ1-1	TGTGCCACCCGATCAGGGGTGGGTGAAGCTTTCTTT	CATRSGVGEAFF
TRBD1	TRBV11-3	NA	TRBJ2-7	TGTGCCAGCAGCCCGGACAGGGGAGCGCGAGAGCAGTACTTC	CASSPDRGAREQYF
TRBD1	TRBV5-1	few	TRBJ1-2	TGCGCCAGCAGCTCAAGACAGGGGGCTAACTATGGCTACACCTTC	CASSSRQGANYGYTF
TRBD1	TRBV12-5	NA	TRBJ1-2	TGTGCTAGTGCCCCGGACAGGGAAGTCTATGGCTACACCTTC	CASAPDREVYGYTF
TRBD2	TRBV7-6	NA	TRBJ2-3	TGTGCCAGCAGCTTATTTCCTAGCGGGGGCCGGCACACAGATACGCAGTATTTT	CASSLFPSGGRHTDTQYF
NA	TRBV12-3/TRBV12-4	NA	TRBJ1-2	TGTGCCAGCAGTGAGGGGAGGGCTATCGGCTACACCTTC	CASSEGRAIGYTF
NA	TRBV7-8	NA	TRBJ1-1	TGTGCCAGCAGCCATTCCCCGGTGGGCAGCCAAGGGGGCACTGAAGCTTTCTTT	CASSHSPVGSQGGTEAFF
NA	TRBV25-1	NA	TRBJ2-1	TGTGCCAGCAGTGAGATAATATGGGCAGGATCCTACAATGAGCAGTTCTTC	CASSEIIWAGSYNEQFF
TRBD2	TRBV19	NA	TRBJ2-1	TGTGCCAGTAGTATAAGGGCGCGGGAGTACAATGAGCAGTTCTTC	CASSIRAREYNEQFF
NA	TRBV5-8	once	TRBJ1-5	TGTGCCAGCAGCTCTCGGGTTATCCGCAATCAGCCCCAGCATTTT	CASSSRVIRNQPQHF
TRBD1	TRBV30	NA	TRBJ2-7	TGTGCCTGGAGGGCCCAGGGACAGGGATCCTACGAGCAGTACTTC	CAWRAQGQGSYEQYF
TRBD1	TRBV2	NA	TRBJ2-7	TGTGCCAGCAGATTAACGGGACAGTCTTACGAGCAGTACTTC	CASRLTGQSYEQYF
NA	TRBV7-8	NA	TRBJ2-2	TGTGCCAGCAGCTTAGGACACGGGGAGCTGTTTTTT	CASSLGHGELFF
NA	TRBV18	NA	TRBJ2-5	TGTGCCAGCTCACCCGACCGGGCCAGGGTACAAGAGACCCAGTACTTC	CASSPDRARVQETQYF
NA	TRBV18	once	TRBJ2-7	TGTGCCAGCTCACCTTCGGGACACCTTAACTACGAGCAGTACTTC	CASSPSGHLNYEQYF
NA	TRBV19	few	TRBJ1-3	TGTGCCAGTAGTATAGGAGGGCCTTATGGAAACACCATATATTTT	CASSIGGPYGNTIYF
TRBD1	TRBV18	NA	TRBJ2-1	TGTGCCAGCTCACCTCGGGACAGGGGGCAATCCAGTGAGCAGTTCTTC	CASSPRDRGQSSEQFF
NA	TRBV7-2	NA	TRBJ2-3	TGTGCCAGCAGCCAATGGGGAGCAGATACGCAGTATTTT	CASSQWGADTQYF
TRBD2	TRBV5-6	many	TRBJ2-7	TGTGCCAGCAGCTCTGGACTAGCGGGGGGATACGAGCAGTACTTC	CASSSGLAGGYEQYF
TRBD2	TRBV7-8	NA	TRBJ2-2	TGTGCCAGCAGTTCCACCAGCGGGGTGCACACCGGGGAGCTGTTTTTT	CASSSTSGVHTGELFF
TRBD1	TRBV2	NA	TRBJ2-1	TGTGCCAGCAGTGAGACAGGGGCCTACAATGAGCAGTTCTTC	CASSETGAYNEQFF
NA	TRBV6-5	NA	TRBJ2-7	TGTGCCAGCAGTCCCCCGACCGGGACCTACGAGCAGTACTTC	CASSPPTGTYEQYF
TRBD1	TRBV5-1	NA	TRBJ1-3	TGCGCCAGCAGCTTTACAGAACAGGGGGCTACTGGAAACACCATATATTTT	CASSFTEQGATGNTIYF
TRBD2	TRBV7-2	NA	TRBJ2-7	TGTGCCAGCAGCCCGGGGGGGGCCGCATACGAGCAGTACTTC	CASSPGGAAYEQYF
TRBD2	TRBV4-3	NA	TRBJ2-7	TGCGCCAGCAGCCAAGATCTGGGGGGGGAGCAGTACTTC	CASSQDLGGEQYF
NA	TRBV6-1	NA	TRBJ2-1	TGTGCCAGCAGTGAATCTCGGAATGAGCAGTTCTTC	CASSESRNEQFF
TRBD1	TRBV18	NA	TRBJ2-2	TGTGCCAGCTCACCACCGGGCAGGGGGCCGAACACCGGGGAGCTGTTTTTT	CASSPPGRGPNTGELFF
NA	TRBV6-6	NA	TRBJ2-5	TGTGCCAGCAGCCCTAGGACCGGGGGAGAGACCCAGTACTTC	CASSPRTGGETQYF
NA	TRBV7-8	NA	TRBJ1-1	TGTGCCAGCAGCTTACAAGCGGCAGGAGGCACTGAAGCTTTCTTT	CASSLQAAGGTEAFF
NA	TRBV19	NA	TRBJ1-1	TGTGCCAGTAGTAGGGAGGCGGGGTATTGGACTGAAGCTTTCTTT	CASSREAGYWTEAFF
TRBD2	TRBV18	once	TRBJ2-3	TGTGCCAGCTCACCACGCCTAGCGGGGGGGAAAGATACGCAGTATTTT	CASSPRLAGGKDTQYF
NA	TRBV2	NA	TRBJ2-7	TGTGCCAGCACCCAAGGACAGTTTCTCGAGCAGTACTTC	CASTQGQFLEQYF
NA	TRBV2	once	TRBJ1-5	TGTGCCAGCAGTGGGCAGTACAATCAGCCCCAGCATTTT	CASSGQYNQPQHF
NA	TRBV18	NA	TRBJ2-1	TGTGCCAGCTCACCACCGTCGACGGGTACCTACAATGAGCAGTTCTTC	CASSPPSTGTYNEQFF